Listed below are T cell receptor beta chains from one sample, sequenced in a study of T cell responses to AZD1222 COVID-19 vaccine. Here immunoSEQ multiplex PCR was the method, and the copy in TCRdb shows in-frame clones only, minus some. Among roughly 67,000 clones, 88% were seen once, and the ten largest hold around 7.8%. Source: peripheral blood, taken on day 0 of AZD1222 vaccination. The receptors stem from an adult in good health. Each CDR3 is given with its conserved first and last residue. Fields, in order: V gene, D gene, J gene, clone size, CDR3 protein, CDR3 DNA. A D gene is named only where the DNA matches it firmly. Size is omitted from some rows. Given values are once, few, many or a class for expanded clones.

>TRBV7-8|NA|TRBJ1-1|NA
CASSSHRDRTEAFF
TGTGCCAGCAGCTCCCACAGGGATAGGACTGAAGCTTTCTTT
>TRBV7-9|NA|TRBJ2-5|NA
CASSLTFGQETQYF
TGTGCCAGCAGCTTAACGTTTGGGCAAGAGACCCAGTACTTC
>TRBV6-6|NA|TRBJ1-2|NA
CASSPSTSYGYTF
TGTGCCAGCAGTCCAAGTACCAGCTATGGCTACACCTTC
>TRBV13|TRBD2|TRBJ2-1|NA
CASSTGTSFSHNEQFF
TGTGCCAGCAGCACCGGGACTAGCTTCTCCCACAATGAGCAGTTCTTC
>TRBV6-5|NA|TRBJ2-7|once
CASSKRDGYEQYF
TGTGCCAGCAGTAAGAGAGACGGGTACGAGCAGTACTTC
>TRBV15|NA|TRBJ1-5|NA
CATSRDRSGNQPQHF
TGTGCCACCAGCAGGGACCGGAGCGGCAATCAGCCCCAGCATTTT
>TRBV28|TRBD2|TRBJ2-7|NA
CASSSGLAGIYEQYF
TGTGCCAGCAGTTCAGGACTAGCGGGGATTTACGAGCAGTACTTC
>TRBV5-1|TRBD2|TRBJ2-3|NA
CASSLAGVETADTQYF
TGCGCCAGCAGCCTAGCGGGAGTAGAGACCGCAGATACGCAGTATTTT
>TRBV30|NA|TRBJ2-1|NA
CAWGGQGNNEQFF
TGTGCCTGGGGGGGACAAGGAAACAATGAGCAGTTCTTC
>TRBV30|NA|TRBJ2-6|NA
CAWSPTVSGANVLTF
TGTGCCTGGAGCCCTACCGTCTCTGGGGCCAACGTCCTGACTTTC
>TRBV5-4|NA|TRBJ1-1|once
CASSYGADTEAFF
TGTGCCAGCAGCTACGGAGCTGACACTGAAGCTTTCTTT
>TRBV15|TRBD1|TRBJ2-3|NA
CATSQDRGYGDTQYF
TGTGCCACCAGCCAGGACAGGGGGTACGGGGATACGCAGTATTTT
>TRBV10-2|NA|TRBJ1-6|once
CASSVGVPHSPLHF
TGCGCCAGCAGTGTGGGCGTACCGCATTCACCCCTCCACTTT
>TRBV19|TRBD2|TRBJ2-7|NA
CASKAGGRAYEQYF
TGTGCCAGTAAGGCGGGCGGGAGGGCCTACGAGCAGTACTTC
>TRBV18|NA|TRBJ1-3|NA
CVSSPGTAGNTIYF
TGTGTCAGCTCACCCGGGACGGCTGGAAACACCATATATTTT
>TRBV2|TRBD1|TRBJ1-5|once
CASSGSGQGNQPQHF
TGTGCCAGCAGTGGTTCGGGACAGGGCAATCAGCCCCAGCATTTT
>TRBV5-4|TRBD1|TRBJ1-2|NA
CASSPNRGDSVYTF
TGTGCCAGCAGCCCAAATAGGGGGGACAGCGTCTACACCTTC
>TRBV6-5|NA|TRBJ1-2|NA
CASSRQINYGYTF
TGTGCCAGCAGTAGACAGATCAACTATGGCTACACCTTC
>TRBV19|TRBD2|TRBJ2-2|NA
CASSIGGRAVLTGELFF
TGTGCCAGTAGTATAGGAGGGAGGGCCGTGTTGACCGGGGAGCTGTTTTTT
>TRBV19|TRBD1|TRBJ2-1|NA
CASSMRGQGFDEQFF
TGTGCCAGTAGTATGCGGGGACAGGGGTTCGATGAGCAGTTCTTC
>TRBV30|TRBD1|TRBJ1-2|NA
CAWSTGARGYTF
TGTGCCTGGTCGACAGGGGCACGTGGCTACACCTTC
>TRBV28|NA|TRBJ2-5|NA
CASSLFQRRETQYF
TGTGCCAGCAGTTTATTTCAACGAAGAGAGACCCAGTACTTC
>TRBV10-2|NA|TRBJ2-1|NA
CASSPLVLNEQFF
TGCGCCAGCAGTCCTCTCGTTCTGAATGAGCAGTTCTTC
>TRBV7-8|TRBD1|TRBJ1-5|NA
CASSQGQGGIQPQHF
TGTGCCAGCAGCCAGGGACAGGGGGGGATTCAGCCCCAGCATTTT
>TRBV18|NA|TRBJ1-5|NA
CASSRAGSNQPQHF
TGTGCCAGCTCAAGGGCAGGGAGCAATCAGCCCCAGCATTTT
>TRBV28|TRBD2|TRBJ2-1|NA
CASSFVTSGNEQFF
TGTGCCAGCAGTTTCGTAACTAGCGGGAATGAGCAGTTCTTC
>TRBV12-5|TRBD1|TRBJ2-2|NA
CASGLARGQYTGELFF
TGTGCTAGTGGTTTGGCCCGGGGACAGTACACCGGGGAGCTGTTTTTT
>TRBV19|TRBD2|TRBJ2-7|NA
CASSHRGDLYEQYF
TGTGCCAGTAGTCATCGGGGGGACCTCTACGAGCAGTACTTC
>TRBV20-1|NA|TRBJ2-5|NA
CSASPSQETQYF
TGCAGTGCTAGTCCTTCTCAAGAGACCCAGTACTTC
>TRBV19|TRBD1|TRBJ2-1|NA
CASSRQGAYNEQFF
TGTGCCAGTAGTAGACAGGGGGCCTACAATGAGCAGTTCTTC
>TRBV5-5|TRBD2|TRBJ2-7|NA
CASSLGTGGIIPEQYF
TGTGCCAGCAGCTTGGGTACGGGGGGGATTATTCCCGAGCAGTACTTC
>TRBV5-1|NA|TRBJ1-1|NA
CASSLSIGAQGTEAFF
TGCGCCAGCAGCTTGAGCATTGGGGCGCAGGGAACTGAAGCTTTCTTT
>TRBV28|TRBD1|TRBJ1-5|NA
CASSLGGQGHQPQHF
TGTGCCAGCAGTTTAGGGGGACAGGGGCATCAGCCCCAGCATTTT
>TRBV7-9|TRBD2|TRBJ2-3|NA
CASSLEGTRSTDTQYF
TGTGCCAGCAGCTTAGAGGGGACTAGGTCCACAGATACGCAGTATTTT
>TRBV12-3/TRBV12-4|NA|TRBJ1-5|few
CASSFISNQPQHF
TGTGCCAGCAGTTTTATTAGCAATCAGCCCCAGCATTTT
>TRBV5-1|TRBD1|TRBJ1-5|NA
CASSVTGGSNQPQHF
TGCGCCAGCAGTGTGACAGGGGGAAGCAATCAGCCCCAGCATTTT
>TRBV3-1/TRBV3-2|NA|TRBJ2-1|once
CASSQWASRAATNEQFF
TGTGCCAGCAGCCAGTGGGCCTCAAGGGCGGCGACCAATGAGCAGTTCTTC
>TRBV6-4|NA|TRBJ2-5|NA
CASSDSGPTDRGRGETQYF
TGTGCCAGCAGTGACTCGGGGCCAACTGATCGGGGGCGCGGAGAGACCCAGTACTTC
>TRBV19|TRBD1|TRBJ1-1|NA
CASSISGQQNTEAFF
TGTGCCAGTAGTATATCGGGACAGCAGAACACTGAAGCTTTCTTT
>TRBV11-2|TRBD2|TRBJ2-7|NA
CASSFTSGSLEQYF
TGTGCCAGCAGCTTTACTAGCGGGAGCCTCGAGCAGTACTTC
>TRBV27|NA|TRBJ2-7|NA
CASSPSGAWEQYF
TGTGCCAGCAGCCCTAGTGGGGCGTGGGAGCAGTACTTC
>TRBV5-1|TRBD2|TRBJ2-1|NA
CASNESPGLAFDEQFF
TGCGCCAGCAACGAGTCACCGGGACTAGCGTTCGATGAGCAGTTCTTC
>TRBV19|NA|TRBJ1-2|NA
CASSSAAITPFGGYGYTF
TGTGCCAGTAGCTCAGCGGCCATTACCCCCTTTGGAGGCTATGGCTACACCTTC
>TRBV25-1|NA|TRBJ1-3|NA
CASSPSRGQNSGNTIYF
TGTGCCAGCAGTCCGTCCCGCGGGCAAAACTCTGGAAACACCATATATTTT
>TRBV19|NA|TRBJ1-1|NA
CASRGGWTEAFF
TGTGCCAGTAGAGGGGGTTGGACTGAAGCTTTCTTT
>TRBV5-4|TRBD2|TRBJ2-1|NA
CASALASGSNEQFF
TGTGCCAGCGCCCTGGCTAGCGGGAGCAATGAGCAGTTCTTC
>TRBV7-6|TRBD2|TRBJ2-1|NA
CASSLGASGRNEQFF
TGTGCCAGCAGCTTAGGGGCCAGCGGGAGAAATGAGCAGTTCTTC
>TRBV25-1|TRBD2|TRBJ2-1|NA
CASSKLAGHSNEQFF
TGTGCCAGCAGTAAGCTAGCGGGACATTCGAATGAGCAGTTCTTC
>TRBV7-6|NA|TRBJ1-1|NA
CASSLDRNTEAFF
TGTGCCAGCAGCTTAGACCGGAACACTGAAGCTTTCTTT
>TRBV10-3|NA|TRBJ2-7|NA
CAISEGRDYEQYF
TGTGCCATCAGTGAGGGACGTGACTACGAGCAGTACTTC
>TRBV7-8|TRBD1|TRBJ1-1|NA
CASSLVSAGGTEAFF
TGTGCCAGCAGCTTAGTTTCGGCAGGGGGCACTGAAGCTTTCTTT
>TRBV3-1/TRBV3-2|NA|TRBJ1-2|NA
CASSQDVGGPNYGYTF
TGTGCCAGCAGCCAAGATGTGGGGGGCCCAAACTATGGCTACACCTTC
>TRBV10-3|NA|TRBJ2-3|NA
CAISQRSSSTDTQYF
TGTGCCATCAGTCAGCGGTCCTCTAGCACAGATACGCAGTATTTT
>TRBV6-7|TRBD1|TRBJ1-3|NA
CASSAQGAGSSGNTIYF
TGTGCCAGCAGTGCCCAGGGGGCAGGTAGCAGTGGAAACACCATATATTTT
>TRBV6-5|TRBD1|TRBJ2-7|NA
CASNSGQGFNEQYF
TGTGCCAGCAACTCGGGACAGGGGTTTAACGAGCAGTACTTC
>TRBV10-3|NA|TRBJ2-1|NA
CAISGTASSYNEQFF
TGTGCCATCAGTGGAACGGCTTCATCCTACAATGAGCAGTTCTTC
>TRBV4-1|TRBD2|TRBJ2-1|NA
CASSHHSGRALGAYNEQFF
TGCGCCAGCAGCCACCATAGCGGGAGGGCCCTCGGGGCCTACAATGAGCAGTTCTTC
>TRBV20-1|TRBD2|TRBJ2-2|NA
CSASEPGRDTGELFF
TGCAGTGCTAGTGAACCCGGGAGGGACACCGGGGAGCTGTTTTTT
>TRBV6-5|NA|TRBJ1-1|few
CASSRHRTEAFF
TGTGCCAGCAGTCGTCACCGTACTGAAGCTTTCTTT
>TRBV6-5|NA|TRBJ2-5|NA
CASRRSGQETQYF
TGTGCCAGCAGGAGGTCGGGGCAAGAGACCCAGTACTTC